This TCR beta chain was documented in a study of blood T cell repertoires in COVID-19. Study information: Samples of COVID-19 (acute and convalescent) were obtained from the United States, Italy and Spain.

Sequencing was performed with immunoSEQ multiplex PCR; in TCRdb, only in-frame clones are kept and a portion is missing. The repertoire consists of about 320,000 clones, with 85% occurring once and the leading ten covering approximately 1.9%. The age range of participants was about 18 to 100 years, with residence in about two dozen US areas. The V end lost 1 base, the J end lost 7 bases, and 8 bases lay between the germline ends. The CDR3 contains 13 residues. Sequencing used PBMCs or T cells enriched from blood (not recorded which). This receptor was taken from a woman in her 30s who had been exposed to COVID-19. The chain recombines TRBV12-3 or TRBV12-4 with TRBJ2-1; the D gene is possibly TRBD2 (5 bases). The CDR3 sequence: CASSLGTPNEQFF. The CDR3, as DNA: TGTGCCAGCAGTTTAGGGACTCCGAATGAGCAGTTCTTC.